The 20 T cell receptor beta chains in this list originate from one sample, sequenced in a study of T cells expressing NK-cell markers. Reprocessing the 5' RACE reads, TCRdb reports a single entry for every CDR3 protein and omits DNA. The sample table includes 150,000 to 180,000 distinct CDR3 sequences. The sequencing input was blood T cells: a sorted CD56 or NKG2C T cell subset, CD4+ or CD8+ T cells, or bulk PBMC T cells (not recorded which). Every receptor here comes from a woman in her forties or fifties in good health.

The rearrangement uses TRBV19 and TRBJ2-3; the TCRdb D gene call, TRBD1, has no DNA to confirm it. Germline CDR1 is LNHDA and CDR2 is SQIVND (reference sequence). CDR3 length equals 17 residues. CDR3 amino acids: CASRLTGTGVLTDTQYF.

The J gene is TRBJ2-5, the V gene TRBV25-1; TCRdb proposes TRBD2, but this gene call is untestable without DNA. This CDR3 is 11 amino acids long. Germline V gene data show CDR1 as MGHDK and CDR2 as SYGVNS. CDR3 sequence reads: CASGEPETQYF.

The genes are TRBV19 and TRBJ2-1; TCRdb returns TRBD2, unconfirmable since there is no DNA. Germline assignment: CDR1 LNHDA and CDR2 SQIVND (reference sequence). CDR3 length equals 16 residues. This CDR3 reads CASSIGLMSSYNEQFF.

The chain recombines TRBV20-1 with TRBJ1-6. CDR1 and CDR2 from the germline V gene are DFQATT and SNEGSKA (reference sequence). CDR3 length: 13 residues. The CDR3 here is CSARDRGNSPLHF.

The V gene is TRBV3-1, the J gene TRBJ2-2; checking the TCRdb D call of TRBD1 is not possible without DNA. CDR1 and CDR2 (germline): LGHDT, YNNKEL (reference sequence). CDR3 size: 16 residues. This chain's CDR3 is CASSLPTGSNTGELFF.

The chain recombines TRBV12-3 or TRBV12-4 with TRBJ2-1; the TCRdb call, TRBD2, lacks DNA for checking. This CDR3 contains 13 residues. CDR3 region: CASSWVSGNEQFF.

The V call is TRBV29-1, the J call TRBJ2-2; TCRdb's D gene call, TRBD1, goes unchecked for lack of DNA. The CDR3 covers 14 residues. CDR1 is SQVTM, CDR2 ANQGSEA, per germline. The CDR3 protein is CSVALSWGDGELFF.

J is TRBJ2-7 and V is TRBV4-1; the D call from TCRdb, TRBD2, cannot be confirmed without DNA. There are 15 residues in the CDR3. Per the germline V gene, CDR1 is MGHRA and CDR2 is YSYEKL. The CDR3 spells CASSQEGLADYEQYF.

This chain links TRBV27 with TRBJ1-4; the D call of TRBD1 rests on TCRdb alone, since no DNA is present to check it. Germline V gene lookup returns CDR1 MNHEY and CDR2 SMNVEV (reference sequence). The CDR3 runs 16 residues. CDR3 amino acids: CASSLSRDRGNEKLFF.

The V gene is TRBV11-2, the J gene TRBJ2-5; TCRdb reports TRBD1, a call that lacks DNA to check it against. Germline loops: CDR1 SGHAT, CDR2 FQNNGV. CDR3 size: 13 residues. CDR3 in amino acids: CASLGGRRETQYF.

The chain uses TRBV12-5 and TRBJ2-2; TCRdb selects TRBD2, and the lack of DNA leaves this call unchecked. Germline-derived CDR1 and CDR2 are LGHNT and FRNRAP. The CDR3 sequence is 14 residues long. CDR3 in amino acids: CASGLQGRAGELFF.

This chain joins TRBV7-9 and TRBJ2-5; TCRdb names TRBD1, which stays unverified in the absence of DNA. CDR3 size: 16 residues. The germline V gene has CDR1 SEHNR and CDR2 FQNEAQ (reference sequence). The CDR3 here is CASSTGSPGPQETQYF. The whole variable domain, filled in from reference TRBV7-9 and TRBJ2-5, reads DTGVSQNPRHKITKRGQNVTFRCDPISEHNRLYWYRQTLGQGPEFLTYFQNEAQLEKSRLLSDRFSAERPKGSFSTLEIQRTEQGDSAMYLCASSTGSPGPQETQYFGPGTRLLVL.

The chain carries TRBV27 and TRBJ2-1; TCRdb's D gene call, TRBD2, goes unchecked for lack of DNA. Germline-derived CDR1 and CDR2 are MNHEY and SMNVEV (reference sequence). The CDR3 consists of 14 residues. The CDR3 region is CASSPWGLGNEQFF.

CDR3 region: CASSPTSVSTDTQYF. The chain combines TRBV5-6 with TRBJ2-3; the TCRdb call, TRBD2, lacks DNA for checking. There are 15 residues in the CDR3. Germline V gene lookup returns CDR1 SGHDT and CDR2 YYEEEE. Full variable domain (remainder filled in from reference TRBV5-6 and TRBJ2-3): DAGVTQSPTHLIKTRGQQVTLRCSPKSGHDTVSWYQQALGQGPQFIFQYYEEEERQRGNFPDRFSGHQFPNYSSELNVNALLLGDSALYLCASSPTSVSTDTQYFGPGTRLTVL.

J is TRBJ1-5 and V is TRBV7-8. The CDR3 covers 14 residues. The germline V gene has CDR1 SGHVS and CDR2 FQNEAQ. The CDR3 reads CASSHPGRNQPQHF. The variable domain in full, with the rest retrieved from reference TRBV7-8 and TRBJ1-5, is GAGVSQSPRYKVAKRGQDVALRCDPISGHVSLFWYQQALGQGPEFLTYFQNEAQLDKSGLPSDRFFAERPEGSVSTLKIQRTQQEDSAVYLCASSHPGRNQPQHFGDGTRLSIL.

The chain recombines TRBV9 with TRBJ2-3. CDR3 size: 15 residues. Germline loops: CDR1 SGDLS, CDR2 YYNGEE. CDR3 in amino acids: CASSVVGTGEGTQYF. Combining the CDR3 with reference TRBV9 and TRBJ2-3 gives the whole variable domain DSGVTQTPKHLITATGQRVTLRCSPRSGDLSVYWYQQSLDQGLQFLIQYYNGEERAKGNILERFSAQQFPDLHSELNLSSLELGDSALYFCASSVVGTGEGTQYFGPGTRLTVL.

The chain combines TRBV25-1 with TRBJ2-2; TCRdb's D call of TRBD2 is untestable without DNA. CDR3 length: 16 amino acids. CDR1 MGHDK and CDR2 SYGVNS come from the germline V gene. The CDR3 reads CASSEYPARVAGELFF.

V is TRBV7-6 and J is TRBJ2-3; there is no DNA to check the TCRdb D call of TRBD2. The CDR3 contains 15 residues. CDR1 and CDR2 (germline): SGHVS, FNYEAQ. The CDR3 reads CASSPFSGKADTQYF.

The gene calls are TRBV19 and TRBJ1-2; TCRdb designates TRBD1, a call that cannot be tested without DNA. There are 13 residues in the CDR3. Germline V gene lookup returns CDR1 LNHDA and CDR2 SQIVND (reference sequence). This chain's CDR3 is CASSLGHLDGYTF.

The rearrangement links TRBV18 to TRBJ2-5; there is no DNA to check the TCRdb D call of TRBD2. CDR3 length equals 16 residues. CDR1 is KGHSH and CDR2 is LQKENI in the germline V gene. CDR3: CASSPSGTSGQETQYF.